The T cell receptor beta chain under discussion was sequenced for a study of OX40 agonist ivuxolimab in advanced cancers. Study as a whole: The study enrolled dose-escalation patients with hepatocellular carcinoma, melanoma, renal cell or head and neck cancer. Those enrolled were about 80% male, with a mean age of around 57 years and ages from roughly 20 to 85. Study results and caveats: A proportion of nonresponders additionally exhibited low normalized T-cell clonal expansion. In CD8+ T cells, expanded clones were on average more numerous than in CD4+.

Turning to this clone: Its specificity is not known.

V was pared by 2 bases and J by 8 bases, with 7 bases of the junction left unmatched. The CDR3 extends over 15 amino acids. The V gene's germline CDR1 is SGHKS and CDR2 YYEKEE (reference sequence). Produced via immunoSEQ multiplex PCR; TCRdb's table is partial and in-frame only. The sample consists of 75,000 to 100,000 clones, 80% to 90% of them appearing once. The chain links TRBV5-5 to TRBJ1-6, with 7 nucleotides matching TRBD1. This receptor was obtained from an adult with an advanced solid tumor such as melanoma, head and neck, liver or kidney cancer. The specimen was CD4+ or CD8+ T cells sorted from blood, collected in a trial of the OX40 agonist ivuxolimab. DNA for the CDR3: TGTGCCAGCAGCTTAGAACAGGGGAGGGATTCACCCCTCCACTTT. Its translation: CASSLEQGRDSPLHF.